The next 18 T cell receptor beta chains were all read from a single sample in a study of T cell responses to AZD1222 COVID-19 vaccine. TCRdb's table, derived via immunoSEQ multiplex PCR, lists solely in-frame clones and lacks some. The table has around 84,000 clones, 86% seen once; the top ten hold more than 8.5%. The specimen was peripheral blood, collected on day 0 of AZD1222 vaccination. Receptor source: an adult in good health.

The rearrangement links TRBV7-2 to TRBJ1-2, with D hard to call. The CDR3 is 14 amino acids. V dropped 1 base and J dropped 8 bases, with 14 bases sitting between them. Germline CDR1 SGHTA, CDR2 FQGNSA. The CDR3 nucleotides are TGTGCCAGCAGCTTAGAGGCCACCTCTTGGGGCTACACCTTC. This encodes CASSLEATSWGYTF.

The genes are TRBV2 and TRBJ1-1, with a weak D call TRBD1 (5 bases). Trimming took off 7 bases at V and 4 bases at J, with 13 bases between the two ends. The CDR3 runs 13 residues. Per germline, CDR1 SNHLY and CDR2 FYNNEI. CDR3 protein: CASNTWGGTEAFF. Written as DNA, the CDR3 is TGTGCCAGCAATACGTGGGGGGGCACTGAAGCTTTCTTT.

The chain links TRBV6-6 to TRBJ1-1; D gene uncertain. The CDR3 spans 13 residues. Between the trimmed V and J ends, which lost 7 bases and 4 bases, there was a span of 13 bases. CDR1 is MNHNY and CDR2 is SVGAGI in the germline V gene (reference sequence). The CDR3 is CASIKPGGTEAFF. The CDR3 DNA reads TGTGCCAGCATCAAGCCGGGTGGCACTGAAGCTTTCTTT.

The V and J genes are TRBV30 and TRBJ1-1; 8 bases are a match to TRBD1. The CDR3 has 11 amino acids. The J segment lost 7 bases and the V segment lost 6 bases, leaving 4 bases of the junction unmatched. The V gene's germline CDR1 is GTSNPN and CDR2 SVGIG (reference sequence). The CDR3 loop is CACRQGYEAFF. In nucleotides, the CDR3 is TGTGCCTGTCGACAGGGGTATGAAGCTTTCTTT.

The rearrangement links TRBV6-6 to TRBJ1-1, with a possible D match to TRBD1 (5 bases). CDR3 length: 16 residues. Trimming cost V 3 bases and J 3 bases, with 17 bases left between them. Germline V gene lookup returns CDR1 MNHNY and CDR2 SVGAGI (reference sequence). In DNA form, the CDR3 reads TGTGCCAGCAGTTATGGGACTTCCTTGTGGGACACTGAAGCTTTCTTT. Protein product: CASSYGTSLWDTEAFF.

The V call is TRBV6-5, the J call TRBJ1-1, with 8 bases matching TRBD1. Germline-derived CDR1 and CDR2 are MNHEY and SVGAGI. V was clipped by 2 bases and J by 6 bases; unmatched bases: 5. There are 14 residues in the CDR3. In DNA form, the CDR3 reads TGTGCCAGCAGTTACGAACAGGGGGTCTCTGAAGCTTTCTTT. Translation gives CASSYEQGVSEAFF.

V and J are TRBV7-8 and TRBJ2-7; 7 bases are a match to TRBD1. Germline V gene lookup returns CDR1 SGHVS and CDR2 FQNEAQ. The CDR3 runs to 15 residues. Trimming took 5 bases from V and 2 from J; bases not matched to a gene: 9. The CDR3 DNA reads as TGTGCCAGCAGCGGTAGACAGGGCCGAGCCTACGAGCAGTACTTC. The encoded protein is CASSGRQGRAYEQYF.

V usage is TRBV19 and J usage is TRBJ2-3; 12 bases are shared with TRBD2. CDR1 is LNHDA and CDR2 is SQIVND in the germline V gene (reference sequence). Trimming cost V 4 bases and J 6 bases; bases outside gene matches: 5. The CDR3 sequence is 15 residues long. The CDR3 spells CASSSLAGGPDTQYF. CDR3 nucleotides: TGTGCCAGTAGTAGCCTAGCGGGAGGGCCCGATACGCAGTATTTT.

The chain is built from TRBV5-4 and TRBJ1-6; 8 bases are shared with TRBD1. The germline CDR1 and CDR2 sequences are SGHNT and YYREEE (reference sequence). The CDR3 extends over 19 amino acids. After removal of 0 bases from V and 0 bases from J, the junction contained 8 bases not matched to a gene. CDR3 coding DNA: TGTGCCAGCAGCTTGGGACCCGGACAGGGCGGCTCCTATAATTCACCCCTCCACTTT. Protein sequence: CASSLGPGQGGSYNSPLHF.

Concerning this clone: The identical CDR3 is also encoded by other nucleotide sequences in the sample. The J gene is TRBJ2-3, the V gene TRBV15; weak D call: TRBD2 (5 bases). Germline V gene sequence: CDR1 LNHNV, CDR2 YYDKDF (reference sequence). The CDR3 is made up of 15 amino acids. The V end was cut by 0 bases, the J end by 0 bases, with 7 bases between. CDR3 coding DNA: TGTGCCACCAGCAGAGAGGCGGGTAGCACAGATACGCAGTATTTT. Protein product: CATSREAGSTDTQYF.

Here the CDR3 reads CASSRGTAAYEQYF. For the CDR3, the DNA is TGCGCCAGCAGCCGGGGGACAGCAGCCTACGAGCAGTACTTC. The chain links TRBV4-1 to TRBJ2-7, with 7 bases identical to TRBD1. The germline CDR1 and CDR2 sequences are MGHRA and YSYEKL. Losses at the gene ends were 4 bases for V and 2 bases for J; bases not matched to a gene: 5. This CDR3 spans 14 amino acids.

The CDR3 nucleotides are TGTGCCAGCTCCCGGGCAGCGCCGAACACTGAAGCTTTCTTT. Translated: CASSRAAPNTEAFF. The J gene is TRBJ1-1, the V gene TRBV27; D is unclear. Between the trimmed V and J ends, which lost 8 bases and 1 base, there was a span of 14 bases. Germline V gene data show CDR1 as MNHEY and CDR2 as SMNVEV (reference sequence). This CDR3 contains 14 residues.

The chain couples TRBV11-2 to TRBJ2-5; TRBD1 aligns across 8 bases. CDR3 size: 15 residues. J lost 3 bases, V lost 1 base, and 4 bases had no gene match. Looked up from germline, CDR1 is SGHAT and CDR2 is FQNNGV. DNA of the CDR3: TGTGCCAGCAGCTTAGCAGGGGGCTGGGAAGAGACCCAGTACTTC. Residues: CASSLAGGWEETQYF.

The J gene is TRBJ2-7, the V gene TRBV7-9; D may match TRBD1 or TRBD2 (6 bases each). The CDR3 runs to 17 residues. Trimming stripped 0 bases from V and 0 bases from J, with 15 bases between. Germline V gives CDR1 SEHNR, CDR2 FQNEAQ (reference sequence). The CDR3 protein is CASSLAGGGTRSYEQYF. The CDR3, as DNA: TGTGCCAGCAGCTTAGCCGGAGGGGGGACCCGCTCCTACGAGCAGTACTTC.

This chain uses TRBV11-2 with TRBJ2-1; TRBD2 matches 9 bases. V shed 5 bases and J 0 bases; nucleotides not matched to a gene: 11. CDR1 is SGHAT and CDR2 is FQNNGV in the germline V gene. The CDR3 is 18 residues long. CDR3 residues: CASSPSGLASSSYNEQFF. The DNA of the CDR3 is TGTGCCAGCAGCCCGTCCGGACTAGCGTCTAGCTCCTACAATGAGCAGTTCTTC. Complete variable domain (other parts from reference TRBV11-2 and TRBJ2-1): EAGVAQSPRYKIIEKRQSVAFWCNPISGHATLYWYQQILGQGPKLLIQFQNNGVVDDSQLPKDRFSAERLKGVDSTLKIQPAKLEDSAVYLCASSPSGLASSSYNEQFFGPGTRLTVL.

The V and J genes are TRBV30 and TRBJ1-5; D is perhaps TRBD1 (5 bases). The germline CDR1 and CDR2 sequences are GTSNPN and SVGIG (reference sequence). Trimming removed 0 bases at V and 6 bases at J, with 18 bases between. This CDR3 has 16 amino acids. The CDR3 protein is CAWSVGGVARSQPQHF. The CDR3 coding sequence is TGTGCCTGGAGTGTGGGGGGTGTTGCGAGAAGTCAGCCCCAGCATTTT. Together with reference TRBV30 and TRBJ1-5, the CDR3 gives the full variable domain: SQTIHQWPATLVQPVGSPLSLECTVEGTSNPNLYWYRQAAGRGLQLLFYSVGIGQISSEVPQNLSASRPQDRQFILSSKKLLLSDSGFYLCAWSVGGVARSQPQHFGDGTRLSIL.

This chain connects TRBV30 to TRBJ1-5, with a weak D call TRBD1 (6 bases). V shed 3 bases and J shed 7 bases, with 22 bases lying between them. The CDR3 has 16 residues. From germline, CDR1 is GTSNPN and CDR2 SVGIG (reference sequence). This CDR3 is CAWSPGHRVRYQPQHF. CDR3 bases: TGTGCCTGGAGCCCGGGACACAGGGTAAGATACCAGCCCCAGCATTTT. The whole variable domain, remainder taken from reference TRBV30 and TRBJ1-5, is SQTIHQWPATLVQPVGSPLSLECTVEGTSNPNLYWYRQAAGRGLQLLFYSVGIGQISSEVPQNLSASRPQDRQFILSSKKLLLSDSGFYLCAWSPGHRVRYQPQHFGDGTRLSIL.

The rearrangement links TRBV3-1 (or the pseudogene TRBV3-2) to TRBJ1-4, with 7 nucleotides matching TRBD1. CDR1 and CDR2 from the germline V gene are LGHDT and YNNKEL (reference sequence). J lost 5 bases, V lost 3 bases, and 6 bases had no gene match. CDR3 size: 15 residues. The CDR3 DNA is TGTGCCAGCAGCCAGATGAGGGGACAGAATGAAAAACTGTTTTTT. It yields the protein CASSQMRGQNEKLFF.